In its sample, the clone carrying this T cell receptor beta chain was seen a few times. J was trimmed by 2 bases and V by 5 bases; bases with no gene match: 7. Germline V lookup: CDR1 MNHEY, CDR2 SVGEGT. This CDR3 region has 15 residues. Two consecutive negative NP/OP PCR tests, clearance, or resolved symptoms defined Cohort 3 recovery. The sample belongs to a study of blood T cell repertoires in COVID-19. Per the original data handling: Quantification of nucleated cells was approximated via reference gene primer amplification. Produced via immunoSEQ multiplex PCR; TCRdb's table is partial and in-frame only. V, J and clone size are taken as reported in that table, and D and trimming were inferred from the DNA itself. The table records some 400,000 clones, 85% to 90% of them present only once.

Sequencing input: PBMCs or T cells enriched from blood (not recorded which). This TCR was sampled from a man aged 25 to 40 who had recovered from COVID-19. This chain joins TRBV6-2 or TRBV6-3 and TRBJ2-7; 9 positions agree with TRBD2. The CDR3 here is CASSPRASGAYEQYF. CDR3 coding DNA: TGTGCCAGCAGTCCCAGGGCTAGCGGGGCCTACGAGCAGTACTTC.